This TCR beta chain was recorded in a study of cytomegalovirus exposure and HLA in healthy donors. Findings of the study overall: Among TCR sequences, most were rare, though some public TCRs appeared in many donors. Published work reported that the classifier diagnosed cytomegalovirus status with high specificity and sensitivity. There were a few CMV-associated chains whose specificity for CMV antigens was confirmed in vitro. The authors enumerated 150 to 200 TCR beta chains as linked to cytomegalovirus.

Clones were sequenced by immunoSEQ multiplex PCR, and TCRdb holds only the in-frame ones, with some missing. In the table there are more than 250,000 clones, about nine tenths of which are singletons. As for this clone: Its antigen is not known.

The clonotype comes from a woman aged 30 to 39 in good health and CMV-seropositive. Sequencing was carried out using PBMCs.

The CDR3 spells CASKEWAGANTGELFF. CDR3 DNA sequence: TGTGCCAGCAAGGAGTGGGCGGGAGCGAACACCGGGGAGCTGTTTTTT. V usage is TRBV27 and J usage is TRBJ2-2, with 7 bases fitting TRBD2. The ends lost 7 bases at V and 0 bases at J; junction bases unmatched: 8. Germline V gene sequence: CDR1 MNHEY, CDR2 SMNVEV (reference sequence). The CDR3 runs 16 residues.